Included here is one T cell receptor beta chain sequence, with context. Its antigen is currently unknown. These data originate in a study of T cells in Graves' hyperthyroidism and ophthalmopathy. The wider study: Upon initial diagnosis and before any treatment, peripheral blood was collected.

Whole-study results and caveats: For ophthalmopathy, model prediction preceded onset by a median around 7 months.

RNA transcripts yielded amplified TCR beta CDR3 regions. Primed by the HTBI set, a first-round RT-PCR was run on the TCR CDR3. TCRdb re-derived calls from the multiplex PCR reads in MiXCR, one entry per CDR3 protein. The sample holds roughly 500,000 distinct CDR3 sequences; more than 15% are singletons and the top ten take 25% to 30%. Together with thyroid ultrasound, orbital computed tomography, serum thyroxine and TRAb, clinical symptoms were used for diagnoses. Input material: blood. This TCR was recovered from a woman in her thirties with Graves' ophthalmopathy.

The CDR3 is CATSDPGRLEAFF. CDR3 nucleotides: TGTGCCACCAGTGACCCGGGACGGCTAGAAGCTTTCTTT. The J gene is TRBJ1-1, the V gene TRBV24-1; perhaps TRBD1 as D (5 bases). Germline-derived CDR1 and CDR2 are KGHDR and SFDVKD. The CDR3 is 13 amino acids. The ends were cut back, 4 bases at V and 8 bases at J, with 13 bases in the middle.